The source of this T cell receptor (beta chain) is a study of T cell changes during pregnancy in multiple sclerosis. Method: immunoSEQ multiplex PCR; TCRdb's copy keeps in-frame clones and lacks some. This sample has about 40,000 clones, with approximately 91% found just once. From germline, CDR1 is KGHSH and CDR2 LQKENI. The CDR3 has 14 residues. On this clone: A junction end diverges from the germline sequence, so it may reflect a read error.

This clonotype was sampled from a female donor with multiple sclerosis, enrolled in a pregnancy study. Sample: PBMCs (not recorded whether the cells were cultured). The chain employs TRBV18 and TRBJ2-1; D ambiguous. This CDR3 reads CASAPGPSYREQFF. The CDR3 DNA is TGTGCCAGCGCACCCGGGCCCTCCTATAGGGAGCAGTTCTTC.